The T cell receptor beta chain under discussion was sequenced for a study of OX40 agonist ivuxolimab in advanced cancers. Study results and caveats: Some nonresponders also had low normalized T-cell clonal expansion. At 0.1 to 3.0 mg/kg and by week 6, clonal expansion occurred in CD4+ and CD8+ blood T cells.

This table comes from immunoSEQ multiplex PCR, and its TCRdb copy is limited to in-frame clones, with some not included. The table lists about 20,000 clones, around 78% of them singletons. On this clone: No antigen is known for it.

This sample comprised CD4+ or CD8+ T cells sorted from blood, obtained in a trial of the OX40 agonist ivuxolimab. This clonotype was sampled from an adult with an advanced solid tumor such as melanoma, head and neck, liver or kidney cancer.

The CDR3 nucleotides read TGTGCCACCAGCGCAACTGTGGGCGGGGGCAGCACTGAAGCTTTCTTT. Protein sequence: CATSATVGGGSTEAFF. This chain connects TRBV15 to TRBJ1-1, with D possibly being TRBD1 (6 bases). This CDR3 has 16 amino acids. Germline CDR1 is LNHNV and CDR2 is YYDKDF (reference sequence). V was clipped by 5 bases and J by 4 bases, with 20 bases between them.